A single sample is the source of the 26 T cell receptor beta chains below, sequenced in a study of T cells in pancreatic ductal adenocarcinoma. No neoadjuvant therapy was given to the selected pancreatic ductal adenocarcinoma patients before their surgery. Method: immunoSEQ multiplex PCR; TCRdb's copy keeps in-frame clones and lacks some. The table has over 90,000 clones, 90% to 95% seen once. What was sequenced was PBMCs. Receptors originate from a human donor with pancreatic ductal adenocarcinoma.

This clone was detected only a few times. The V call is TRBV27, the J call TRBJ2-1, with 8 bases matching TRBD2. This CDR3 spans 15 amino acids. CDR1 MNHEY and CDR2 SMNVEV come from the germline V gene (reference sequence). V was clipped by 4 bases and J by 4 bases; unmatched bases: 6. CDR3 protein: CASSSPGLVYNEQFF. The CDR3 nucleotides read TGTGCCAGCAGTTCTCCGGGACTAGTATACAATGAGCAGTTCTTC.

The rearrangement uses TRBV28 and TRBJ1-2, with D tentatively TRBD1 (6 bases). This CDR3 contains 12 residues. CDR1 MDHEN and CDR2 SYDVKM come from the germline V gene. Trimming cost V 3 bases and J 8 bases, with 10 bases left between them. CDR3 bases: TGTGCCAGCAGTTTGGGGGGGCGAGGCTACACCTTC. Its translation is CASSLGGRGYTF.

The chain uses TRBV23-1 and TRBJ2-1, with TRBD1 matching 8 bases. TRBV23-1 is marked as an open reading frame, function uncertain. J was trimmed by 14 bases and V by 3 bases; bases with no gene match: 9. This CDR3 has 13 amino acids. The CDR3 region has the DNA TGCGCCAGCAGTCAGCTGACAGGGGCTCGGAAGTTCTTC. It is translated as CASSQLTGARKFF.

The chain employs TRBV12-5 and TRBJ2-5; TRBD2 might be the D (6 bases). The V and J ends lost 2 bases and 1 base respectively, with 14 bases between them. Germline V lookup: CDR1 LGHNT, CDR2 FRNRAP. The CDR3 has 16 residues. CDR3 coding DNA: TGTGCTAGTGGTTTGCAGGCGGGGCAGGTCCAAGAGACCCAGTACTTC. Amino acids: CASGLQAGQVQETQYF.

This clone was detected only once. The chain employs TRBV27 and TRBJ2-2, with a weak D call TRBD1 (5 bases). The CDR3 is 13 amino acids. Germline CDR1 and CDR2: MNHEY and SMNVEV (reference sequence). V was trimmed by 5 bases and J by 7 bases, leaving 11 bases between them. The CDR3 DNA reads TGTGCCAGCAGTCAAGCAGGGAACGGGGAGCTGTTTTTT. Its protein product is CASSQAGNGELFF.

The CDR3 DNA is TGTGCCAGCAGTTTATTATTCATAGGGCGAAACTCAGGGGGTCAGCCCCAGCATTTT. It specifies CASSLLFIGRNSGGQPQHF. The chain joins TRBV28 to TRBJ1-5, with TRBD1 matching 7 bases. Germline V gene sequence: CDR1 MDHEN, CDR2 SYDVKM. V gave up 1 base and J gave up 6 bases; unmatched junction bases: 18. CDR3 size: 19 residues. Combining the CDR3 with reference TRBV28 and TRBJ1-5 gives the whole variable domain DVKVTQSSRYLVKRTGEKVFLECVQDMDHENMFWYRQDPGLGLRLIYFSYDVKMKEKGDIPEGYSVSREKKERFSLILESASTNQTSMYLCASSLLFIGRNSGGQPQHFGDGTRLSIL.

The J gene is TRBJ2-3, the V gene TRBV5-1; 10 nucleotides match TRBD2. In germline, CDR1 is SGHRS, CDR2 YFSETQ. V lost 5 bases to trimming and J lost 3 bases; unmatched junction nucleotides: 6. This CDR3 has 15 residues. DNA for the CDR3: TGCGCCAGCAGTCCCCTAGCGGGAGTGACAGATACGCAGTATTTT. It codes for CASSPLAGVTDTQYF.

The V call is TRBV29-1, the J call TRBJ2-7, with 7 positions matching TRBD2. This CDR3 is 12 amino acids long. V dropped 7 bases and J dropped 2; count of bases not matched to a gene: 5. Germline lookup yields CDR1 SQVTM and CDR2 ANQGSEA. The CDR3 sequence is CSATGTTYEQYF. CDR3 nucleotide sequence: TGCAGCGCCACCGGGACTACCTACGAGCAGTACTTC.

This rearrangement joins TRBV30 to TRBJ1-1; tentative D call: TRBD1 (5 bases). CDR3 size: 12 residues. V lost 4 bases, J lost 6 bases, and 12 bases lay in between. Germline V gene lookup returns CDR1 GTSNPN and CDR2 SVGIG (reference sequence). In DNA form, the CDR3 reads TGTGCCTGGAAATCCAGGGTTCCTGAAGCTTTCTTT. Protein product: CAWKSRVPEAFF. Combining the CDR3 with reference TRBV30 and TRBJ1-1 gives the whole variable domain SQTIHQWPATLVQPVGSPLSLECTVEGTSNPNLYWYRQAAGRGLQLLFYSVGIGQISSEVPQNLSASRPQDRQFILSSKKLLLSDSGFYLCAWKSRVPEAFFGQGTRLTVV.

The chain carries TRBV2 and TRBJ2-7; D is unresolved. The CDR3 runs 14 residues. The germline V gene has CDR1 SNHLY and CDR2 FYNNEI. V lost 1 base and J 0 bases, leaving 7 bases between the germline ends. CDR3 DNA sequence: TGTGCCAGCAGTGAAGTGGGCCCCTCCTACGAGCAGTACTTC. It specifies CASSEVGPSYEQYF.

J is TRBJ2-7 and V is TRBV5-1; 9 bases line up with TRBD1. Germline V CDR1 and CDR2: SGHRS, YFSETQ. The CDR3 is made up of 15 amino acids. Trimming cost V 4 bases and J 4 bases; bases outside gene matches: 9. In DNA, the CDR3 is TGCGCCAGCAGCGTGAGGCGGACAGGGGATTACGAGCAGTACTTC. This gives the protein CASSVRRTGDYEQYF.

Only a few counts were recorded for this clone. The chain has TRBV30 and TRBJ2-1, with a weak D call TRBD1 (6 bases). The V gene's germline CDR1 is GTSNPN and CDR2 SVGIG (reference sequence). The length of the CDR3 is 14 residues. Deletions cut 0 bases from V and 8 bases from J, with 14 bases between. CDR3 sequence reads: CAWSVGGGRDEQFF. The CDR3 DNA reads TGTGCCTGGAGTGTAGGGGGTGGGCGGGATGAGCAGTTCTTC.

This rearrangement joins TRBV29-1 to TRBJ2-3; 11 bases are a match to TRBD2. CDR1 and CDR2 (germline): SQVTM, ANQGSEA. The CDR3 runs to 13 residues. V trimming: 2 bases; J trimming: 9 bases; junction bases outside the gene matches: 4. For the CDR3, the DNA is TGCAGCGTTGAAACTAGCGGGAGCGACACGCAGTATTTT. It codes for CSVETSGSDTQYF.

The gene calls are TRBV7-9 and TRBJ2-5, with D unresolved. In germline, CDR1 is SEHNR, CDR2 FQNEAQ (reference sequence). This CDR3 spans 13 amino acids. V was clipped by 5 bases and J by 4 bases, with 11 bases between them. The CDR3 here is CASSVATTETQYF. In DNA, the CDR3 is TGTGCCAGCAGCGTCGCAACAACAGAGACCCAGTACTTC.

The V and J genes are TRBV2 and TRBJ2-3; D is undetermined. Trimming pared 6 bases from V and 4 bases from J, leaving 5 bases between. This CDR3 has 11 amino acids. Per germline, CDR1 SNHLY and CDR2 FYNNEI. CDR3 loop: CASSYSDTQYF. The CDR3 bases are TGTGCCAGCAGCTATTCAGATACGCAGTATTTT.

This chain links TRBV11-2 with TRBJ1-2, with unresolved D. Germline values: CDR1 SGHAT, CDR2 FQNNGV. The CDR3 consists of 12 residues. Trimming removed 2 bases at V and 2 bases at J, with 3 bases between. The CDR3 loop reads CASSLSNYGYTF. The CDR3 DNA reads as TGTGCCAGCAGCTTAAGCAACTATGGCTACACCTTC.

The rearrangement uses TRBV25-1 and TRBJ2-7; a possible D gene is TRBD1 (5 bases). In germline, CDR1 is MGHDK, CDR2 SYGVNS. V was trimmed by 2 bases and J by 2 bases, leaving 19 bases between them. This CDR3 has 17 amino acids. The chain's CDR3 is CASSEEWFGGATYEQYF. For the CDR3, the DNA is TGTGCCAGCAGTGAAGAATGGTTTGGTGGGGCAACCTACGAGCAGTACTTC.

The rearrangement joins TRBV5-5 to TRBJ2-1, with 11 bases that match TRBD2. V shed 4 bases, J shed 10 bases, and the junction held 7 bases outside the gene matches. The CDR3 spans 14 residues. Germline lookup yields CDR1 SGHKS and CDR2 YYEKEE (reference sequence). This CDR3 is CASSLAGTSGEQFF. The CDR3 coding sequence is TGTGCCAGCAGCCTCGCCGGGACTAGCGGAGAGCAGTTCTTC.

The CDR3 DNA is TGTGCCAGCAGTGAATATCGGACAGGGGGCGCCGGGGAGCTGTTTTTT. It yields the protein CASSEYRTGGAGELFF. The chain has TRBV25-1 and TRBJ2-2; 11 positions match TRBD1. V was clipped by 0 bases and J by 6 bases; unmatched bases: 3. This CDR3 is built from 16 residues. CDR1 is MGHDK and CDR2 is SYGVNS in the germline V gene.

The genes are TRBV9 and TRBJ2-7; TRBD1 matches at 9 bases. V lost 4 bases and J lost 4; bases outside the gene matches: 6. The CDR3 is 14 amino acids. Germline V gene data show CDR1 as SGDLS and CDR2 as YYNGEE. CDR3 protein: CASSLGTGLYEQYF. The CDR3 nucleotides read TGTGCCAGCAGCCTAGGGACAGGGCTATACGAGCAGTACTTC.

The chain couples TRBV18 to TRBJ2-1, with 11 bases lining up with TRBD2. The CDR3 extends over 16 amino acids. Germline-derived CDR1 and CDR2 are KGHSH and LQKENI. V lost 2 bases, J lost 8 bases, and 8 bases stayed unmatched. The CDR3 region has the DNA TGTGCCAGCTCACCAAGGTTAGCGGGAGGGCAGGATGAGCAGTTCTTC. The encoded protein is CASSPRLAGGQDEQFF.

The V gene is TRBV10-3, the J gene TRBJ2-3, with 12 bases aligning to TRBD2. Unmatched junction bases numbered 5, after V lost 10 bases and J lost 3 bases. From germline, CDR1 is ENHRY and CDR2 SYGVKD. This CDR3 has 14 residues. CDR3 DNA sequence: TGTGCCACCCGGACTAGCGGGATTACAGATACGCAGTATTTT. Amino acids: CATRTSGITDTQYF.

This clone has a handful of counts. J is TRBJ1-3 and V is TRBV10-1; TRBD1 is a possible D gene (6 bases). The CDR3 consists of 15 residues. The germline V gene has CDR1 WNHNN and CDR2 SYGVQD (reference sequence). Trimming removed 11 bases at V and 0 bases at J, with 17 bases between. The CDR3 spells CARRPGASSGNTIYF. For the CDR3, the DNA is TGCGCCCGACGACCAGGGGCCAGCTCTGGAAACACCATATATTTT.

This clone has just one count. The chain recombines TRBV28 with TRBJ2-7; TRBD1 matches at 8 bases. Germline CDR1 MDHEN, CDR2 SYDVKM. There are 16 residues in the CDR3. The V segment lost 6 bases and the J segment 2 bases; nucleotides outside the gene matches: 12. The CDR3 DNA reads as TGTGCCAGCAGAACAAAGCTCCAGACAGGGGCCTACGAGCAGTACTTC. Amino acid sequence: CASRTKLQTGAYEQYF.

The chain has TRBV19 and TRBJ1-5; weak D call: TRBD1 (6 bases). V was clipped by 5 bases and J by 4 bases, with 18 bases between them. This CDR3 has 16 residues. Germline assignment: CDR1 LNHDA and CDR2 SQIVND (reference sequence). The CDR3 coding sequence is TGTGCCAGTAGTCGCAGAGGACAGCCAGGAAATCAGCCCCAGCATTTT. Protein sequence: CASSRRGQPGNQPQHF.

The chain has TRBV7-9 and TRBJ2-7, with D possibly matching TRBD1 (6 bases). The CDR3 sequence is 16 residues long. V was trimmed by 4 bases and J by 0 bases, leaving 16 bases between them. Germline CDR1 reads SEHNR; CDR2 reads FQNEAQ (reference sequence). DNA for the CDR3: TGTGCCAGCAGCTCTTCACAGGGTTTGGACTCCTACGAGCAGTACTTC. Protein: CASSSSQGLDSYEQYF.